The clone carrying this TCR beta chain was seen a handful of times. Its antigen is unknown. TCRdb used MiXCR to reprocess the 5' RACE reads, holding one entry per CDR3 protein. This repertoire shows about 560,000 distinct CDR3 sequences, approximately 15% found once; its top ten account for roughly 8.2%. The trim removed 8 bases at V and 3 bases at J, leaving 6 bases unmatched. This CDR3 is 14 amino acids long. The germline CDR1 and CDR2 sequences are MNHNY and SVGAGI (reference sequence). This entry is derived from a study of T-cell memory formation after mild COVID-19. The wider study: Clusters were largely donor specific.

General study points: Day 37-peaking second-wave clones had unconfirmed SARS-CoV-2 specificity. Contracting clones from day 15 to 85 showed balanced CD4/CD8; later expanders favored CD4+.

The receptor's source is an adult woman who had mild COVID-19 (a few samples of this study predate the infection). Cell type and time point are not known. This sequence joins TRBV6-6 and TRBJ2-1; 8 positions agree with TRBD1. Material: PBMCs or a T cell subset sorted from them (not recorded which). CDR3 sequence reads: CASATGTGYNEQFF. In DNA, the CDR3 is TGTGCCAGCGCCACCGGGACAGGCTACAATGAGCAGTTCTTC.